Listed here is a single T cell receptor (beta chain). These data belong to a study of blood T cell repertoires in COVID-19. The repertoire was sequenced with immunoSEQ multiplex PCR; TCRdb's copy has only in-frame clones and lacks some. The sample lists around 700,000 clones, 85% to 90% seen once, with 0.2% to 0.3% in the top ten. The sequence was collected from a woman in her late teens or twenties with acute or convalescent COVID-19. The source material was peripheral blood.

The CDR3 DNA reads TGCAGCGTTGCGGGAGTTCTCATGAACACTGAAGCTTTCTTT. It specifies CSVAGVLMNTEAFF. This rearrangement joins TRBV29-1 to TRBJ1-1; unclear D gene. The CDR3 runs 14 residues. Germline V gene data show CDR1 as SQVTM and CDR2 as ANQGSEA. Trimming stripped 4 bases from V and 0 bases from J, with 12 bases between.